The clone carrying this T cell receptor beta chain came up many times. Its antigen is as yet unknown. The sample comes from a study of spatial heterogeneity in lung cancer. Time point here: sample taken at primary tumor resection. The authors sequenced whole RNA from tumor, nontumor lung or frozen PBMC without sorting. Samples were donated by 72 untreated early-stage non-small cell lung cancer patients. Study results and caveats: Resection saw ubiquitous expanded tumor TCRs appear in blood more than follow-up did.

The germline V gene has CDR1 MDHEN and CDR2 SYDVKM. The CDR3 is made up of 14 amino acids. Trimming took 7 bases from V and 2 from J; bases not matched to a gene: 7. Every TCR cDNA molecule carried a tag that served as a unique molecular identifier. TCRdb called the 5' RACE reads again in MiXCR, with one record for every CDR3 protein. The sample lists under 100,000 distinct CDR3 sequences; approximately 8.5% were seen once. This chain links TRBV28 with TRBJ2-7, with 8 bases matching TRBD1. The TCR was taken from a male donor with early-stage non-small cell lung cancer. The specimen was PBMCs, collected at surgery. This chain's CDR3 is CASIPTGATYEQYF. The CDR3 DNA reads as TGTGCCAGCATTCCGACAGGGGCGACCTACGAGCAGTACTTC.